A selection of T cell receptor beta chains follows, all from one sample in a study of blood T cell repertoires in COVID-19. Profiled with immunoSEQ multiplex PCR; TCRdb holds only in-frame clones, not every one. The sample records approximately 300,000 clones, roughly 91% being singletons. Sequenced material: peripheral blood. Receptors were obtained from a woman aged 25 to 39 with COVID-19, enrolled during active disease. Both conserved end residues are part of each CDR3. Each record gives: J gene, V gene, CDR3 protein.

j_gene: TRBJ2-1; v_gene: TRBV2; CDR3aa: CASSEGSGGRYNEQFF
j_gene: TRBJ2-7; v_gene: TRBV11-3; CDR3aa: CASSDRGYYEQYF
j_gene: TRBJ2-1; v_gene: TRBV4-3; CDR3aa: CASSQDLSGDEQFF
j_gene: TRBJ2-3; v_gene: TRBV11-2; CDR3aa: CASSLDWLAGTRISTDTQYF
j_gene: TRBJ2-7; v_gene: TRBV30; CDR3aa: CAWSPSYEQYF
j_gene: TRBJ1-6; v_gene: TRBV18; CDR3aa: CASSPGTGNSPLHF
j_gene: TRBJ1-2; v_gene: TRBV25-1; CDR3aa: CASSEGGRGYTF
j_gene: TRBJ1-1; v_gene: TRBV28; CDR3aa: CASSYNRGRTEAFF
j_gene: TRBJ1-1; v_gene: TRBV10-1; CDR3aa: CASSGGPTEAFF
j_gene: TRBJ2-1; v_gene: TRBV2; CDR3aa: CASSEQRGAYEQFF
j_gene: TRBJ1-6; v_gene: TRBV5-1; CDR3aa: CASARTANSPLHF
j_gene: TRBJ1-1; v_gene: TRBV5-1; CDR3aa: CASSLVGRGRVEAFF
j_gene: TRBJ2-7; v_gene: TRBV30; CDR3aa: CARTTSGGYEQYF
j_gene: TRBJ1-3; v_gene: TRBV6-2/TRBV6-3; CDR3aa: CASSYGSSGNTIYF
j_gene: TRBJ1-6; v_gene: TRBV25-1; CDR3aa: CASSRGRDSPLHF
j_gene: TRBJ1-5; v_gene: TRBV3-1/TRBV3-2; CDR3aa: CASSQDGGGNQPQHF
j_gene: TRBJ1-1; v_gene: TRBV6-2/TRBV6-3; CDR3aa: CASSYLQPTSEAFF
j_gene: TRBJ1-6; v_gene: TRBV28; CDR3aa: CASSLAGVRSPLHF
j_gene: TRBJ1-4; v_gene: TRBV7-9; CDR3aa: CASSLVGGWEKLFF
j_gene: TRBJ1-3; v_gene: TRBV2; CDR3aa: CASSEEPLSGNTIYF
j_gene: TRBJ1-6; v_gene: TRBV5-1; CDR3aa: CASRAFVGGCSPLHF
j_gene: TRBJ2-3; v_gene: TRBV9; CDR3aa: CASSAPLGDTQYF
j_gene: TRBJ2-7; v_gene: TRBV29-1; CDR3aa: CSVGPSGSPPYEQYF
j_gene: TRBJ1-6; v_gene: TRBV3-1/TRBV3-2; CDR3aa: CASSRAGTGLGSPLHF
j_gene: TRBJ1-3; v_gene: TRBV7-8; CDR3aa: CASSLADRYSGNTIYF
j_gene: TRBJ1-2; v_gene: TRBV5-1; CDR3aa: CASSQGQGASSDGYTF
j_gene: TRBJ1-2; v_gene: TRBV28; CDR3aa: CASSLSWTGGANYGYTF
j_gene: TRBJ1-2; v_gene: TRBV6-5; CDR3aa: CASSYDSYGYTF
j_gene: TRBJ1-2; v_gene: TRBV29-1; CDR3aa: CSVEEGGGPIGGYTF
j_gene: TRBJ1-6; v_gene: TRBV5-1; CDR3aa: CASSLVGDSNSPLHF
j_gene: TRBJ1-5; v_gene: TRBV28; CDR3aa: CASIRGGGNQPQHF
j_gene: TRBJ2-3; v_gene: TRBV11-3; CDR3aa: CASRAGEKADTQYF
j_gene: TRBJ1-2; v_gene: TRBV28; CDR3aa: CASSSDRVGFYGYTF
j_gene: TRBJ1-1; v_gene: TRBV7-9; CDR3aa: CASSRTGQGTEAFF
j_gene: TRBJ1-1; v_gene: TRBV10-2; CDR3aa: CASRSGQDTEAFF
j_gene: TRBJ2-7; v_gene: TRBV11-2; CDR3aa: CASSASEVTYEQYF
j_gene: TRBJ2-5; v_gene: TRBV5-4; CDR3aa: CASSLSAVLALQETQYF
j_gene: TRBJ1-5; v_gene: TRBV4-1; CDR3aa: CASSGQVGNQPQHF
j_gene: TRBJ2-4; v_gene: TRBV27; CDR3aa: CASSQGQGRIQYF
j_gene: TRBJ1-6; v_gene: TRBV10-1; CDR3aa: CASIANSPLHF